The 21 T cell receptor beta chains given below trace back to one sample, sequenced in a study of blood T cells in healthy people across ages. PCR was performed a second time for about 6 to 12 cycles using a sample-barcoded 5' primer and a J-beta primer mix. TCRdb processed the 5' RACE reads anew with MiXCR; each CDR3 protein has one entry. The sample carries hundreds of thousands of distinct CDR3 sequences, approximately 21% recorded once. The specimen was blood. These receptors were taken from a man between 65 and 79 years old in good health.

V is TRBV24-1 and J is TRBJ2-5; D gene ambiguous. The CDR3 extends over 18 amino acids. The germline V gene has CDR1 KGHDR and CDR2 SFDVKD. V was cut by 0 bases and J by 5 bases, with 21 bases left in between. The CDR3 coding sequence is TGTGCCACCAGTGATTTGCCAGCACAGTCGGGCCTGCAGGAGACCCAGTACTTC. Residues: CATSDLPAQSGLQETQYF.

This clonotype was counted only a few times. This sequence joins TRBV20-1 and TRBJ2-7; 8 bases are shared with TRBD1. The CDR3 contains 13 residues. V was pared by 4 bases and J by 4 bases, with 6 bases of the junction left unmatched. Per germline, CDR1 DFQATT and CDR2 SNEGSKA (reference sequence). The CDR3, as DNA: TGCAGTGCTAATCAGGGGGCGGCGTACGAGCAGTACTTC. Translation: CSANQGAAYEQYF.

This clonotype was seen only a few times. This sequence joins TRBV2 and TRBJ1-4; D is possibly TRBD1 (6 bases). Deletions cut 0 bases from V and 7 bases from J, with 12 bases between. This CDR3 has 15 residues. CDR1 is SNHLY and CDR2 is FYNNEI in the germline V gene. CDR3 protein: CASSEAPGAGEKLFF. The CDR3 DNA follows: TGTGCCAGCAGTGAAGCGCCGGGGGCGGGTGAAAAACTGTTTTTT.

This clonotype was picked up a small number of times. The gene calls are TRBV5-1 and TRBJ2-1; the D gene is possibly TRBD1 (6 bases). Germline lookup yields CDR1 SGHRS and CDR2 YFSETQ. The CDR3 covers 14 residues. Trimming stripped 4 bases from V and 4 bases from J, with 12 bases between. The CDR3: CASSQGTVYNEQFF. The CDR3 nucleotides read TGCGCCAGCAGCCAGGGGACGGTTTACAATGAGCAGTTCTTC.

This clonotype has only a few counts. At one boundary the junction diverges from the germline segment, which might be a read error. The chain carries TRBV27 and TRBJ1-1, with 8 bases matching TRBD1. The CDR3 extends over 14 amino acids. Germline assignment: CDR1 MNHEY and CDR2 SMNVEV (reference sequence). CDR3 loop: CACSDRGMNTEAFF. CDR3 bases: TGTGCCTGCAGTGACAGGGGCATGAACACTGAAGCTTTCTTT.

This clonotype was observed a few times. One junction end does not reproduce the germline sequence, and a read error may be involved. The chain links TRBV6-1 to TRBJ2-1; the D is unclear. Germline V gene lookup returns CDR1 MNHNS and CDR2 SASEGT. CDR3 size: 14 residues. CDR3 sequence (DNA): TGTGCCGGCAGTCCCCGGGCGGTATACAATGAGCAGTTCTTC. Translating gives CAGSPRAVYNEQFF.

The V and J genes are TRBV7-6 and TRBJ2-5, with 10 bases identical to TRBD2. Germline V gene data show CDR1 as SGHVS and CDR2 as FNYEAQ. J lost 3 bases, V lost 4 bases, and 11 bases had no gene match. This CDR3 region has 17 residues. The CDR3 here is CASSWPGASGSKETQYF. CDR3 nucleotide sequence: TGTGCCAGCAGCTGGCCCGGAGCTAGCGGGAGCAAAGAGACCCAGTACTTC.

The V call is TRBV20-1, the J call TRBJ1-5, with D unresolved. V lost 6 bases and J lost 3, with 12 bases in between. The CDR3 length is 13 residues. Germline values: CDR1 DFQATT, CDR2 SNEGSKA (reference sequence). The CDR3 DNA follows: TGCAGTGCAGAGCTGGGGATCAATCAGCCCCAGCATTTT. It specifies CSAELGINQPQHF.

This clonotype showed up just once. J is TRBJ1-1 and V is TRBV7-3; perhaps TRBD1 as D (5 bases). The CDR3 has 16 residues. Germline lookup yields CDR1 SGHTA and CDR2 FQGTGA. Trimming stripped 4 bases from V and 3 bases from J, with 18 bases between. For the CDR3, the DNA is TGTGCCAGCAGCTGCACTGTCAGGGCGGGGGACACTGAAGCTTTCTTT. Translation: CASSCTVRAGDTEAFF.

The J gene is TRBJ2-5, the V gene TRBV7-8; 7 positions match TRBD1. In germline, CDR1 is SGHVS, CDR2 FQNEAQ. V lost 8 bases, J lost 2 bases, and 11 bases stayed unmatched. The CDR3 length is 15 residues. In DNA form, the CDR3 reads TGTGCCAGCGCCAACGCCCGGGACAGACAAGAGACCCAGTACTTC. This encodes CASANARDRQETQYF.

This clonotype was counted between two and nine times. CDR3: CASTIRSSSGNTIYF. The CDR3 bases are TGTGCCAGTACCATAAGGTCAAGCTCTGGAAACACCATATATTTT. The V gene is TRBV19, the J gene TRBJ1-3; D remains unclear. The CDR3 is made up of 15 amino acids. V gave up 7 bases and J gave up 0 bases, with 13 bases separating them. Germline V gene data show CDR1 as LNHDA and CDR2 as SQIVND (reference sequence).

The sample holds a few counts of this clonotype. The rearrangement joins TRBV20-1 to TRBJ2-3; D is perhaps TRBD2 (5 bases). This CDR3 is built from 14 residues. Trimming took off 1 base at V and 1 base at J, with 9 bases between the two ends. The V gene's germline CDR1 is DFQATT and CDR2 SNEGSKA (reference sequence). The CDR3 sequence: CSARGTARTDTQYF. CDR3 DNA: TGCAGTGCTAGAGGGACTGCGCGCACAGATACGCAGTATTTT.

The chain couples TRBV19 to TRBJ2-2, with 8 bases matching TRBD2. Germline V gene data show CDR1 as LNHDA and CDR2 as SQIVND (reference sequence). The CDR3 spans 17 residues. Trimming cost V 3 bases and J 5 bases; bases outside gene matches: 11. The CDR3 loop reads CASSMREAGAGTGELFF. CDR3 coding DNA: TGTGCCAGTAGTATGCGGGAAGCGGGGGCCGGAACCGGGGAGCTGTTTTTT.

This chain connects TRBV19 to TRBJ2-4; TRBD1 agrees at 9 bases. The CDR3 is 15 amino acids. Trimming removed 3 bases from V and 9 bases from J; junction bases left unmatched: 9. Looked up from germline, CDR1 is LNHDA and CDR2 is SQIVND (reference sequence). The CDR3 DNA is TGTGCCAGTAGTATGGACCAGGACAGGGGTGCCATTCAGTACTTC. This encodes CASSMDQDRGAIQYF.

The V and J genes are TRBV29-1 and TRBJ2-7; perhaps TRBD1 as D (5 bases). Trimming removed 6 bases at V and 2 bases at J, with 11 bases between. Germline assignment: CDR1 SQVTM and CDR2 ANQGSEA. The length of the CDR3 is 12 residues. CDR3 nucleotide sequence: TGCAGCGTCACAGGAATTACCTACGAGCAGTACTTC. Protein: CSVTGITYEQYF.

This clonotype was recorded at least ten times. The gene calls are TRBV20-1 and TRBJ2-3, with a possible D match to TRBD2 (5 bases). This CDR3 spans 18 amino acids. With 0 bases removed from V and 0 bases from J, the gap between germline ends came to 19 bases. Germline-derived CDR1 and CDR2 are DFQATT and SNEGSKA (reference sequence). CDR3 residues: CSARDRSGLGGSTDTQYF. In DNA form, the CDR3 reads TGCAGTGCTAGAGATAGGTCTGGTCTGGGCGGGAGCACAGATACGCAGTATTTT.

Regarding this clonotype: One base away lies a much larger clone, so this may be a sequencing read error. The chain employs TRBV18 and TRBJ2-5; the D gene is possibly TRBD1 (5 bases). The DNA end is more similar to TRBJ2-1, so the J call may be wrong. This CDR3 is 14 amino acids long. Germline CDR1 and CDR2: KGHSH and LQKENI. Here the CDR3 DNA reads TGTGCCAGCTCACCACGGCAGGGTGTTAATGTGCAGTTCTTC. Residues: CASSPRQGVNVQFF.

There are a few counts of this clonotype. J is TRBJ2-5 and V is TRBV10-3, with TRBD1 matching 8 bases. V lost 4 bases and J lost 3; bases outside the gene matches: 4. This CDR3 is built from 14 residues. Germline V gene sequence: CDR1 ENHRY, CDR2 SYGVKD. DNA of the CDR3: TGTGCCATCAGTGGGGGACAGGACAAAGAGACCCAGTACTTC. Protein sequence: CAISGGQDKETQYF.

This clonotype was detected ten times or more. The chain combines TRBV12-3 or TRBV12-4 with TRBJ1-2; D is unclear. Trimming removed 6 bases at V and 8 bases at J, with 13 bases between. This CDR3 is 12 amino acids long. The DNA for the CDR3 is TGTGCCAGCAGGGCGTCCTACGGCGGCTACACCTTC. Its protein product is CASRASYGGYTF.

This clonotype has more than one count but fewer than ten. The V and J genes are TRBV28 and TRBJ1-3; 8 bases match TRBD1. The CDR3 length is 16 residues. Germline loops: CDR1 MDHEN, CDR2 SYDVKM. J lost 2 bases, V lost 5 bases, and 8 bases had no gene match. The DNA of the CDR3 is TGTGCCAGCAGTCCCCTGAAGGACAGGGCTGGAAACACCATATATTTT. It specifies CASSPLKDRAGNTIYF.

About this clonotype itself: At one end, the junction sequence differs from germline, possibly due to a read error. This chain uses TRBV12-3 or TRBV12-4 with TRBJ1-2; D uncertain. The length of the CDR3 is 13 residues. The CDR3 DNA reads TGTGTCAGCAGTTTACGGGCAGGCGGTGGCTACACCTTC. It specifies CVSSLRAGGGYTF.